Listed below are T cell receptor beta chains from one sample, sequenced in a study of T cell responses to AZD1222 COVID-19 vaccine. The table came from immunoSEQ multiplex PCR; TCRdb's copy has only in-frame clones and leaves some out. The sample includes 150,000 or so clones, roughly 93% seen only once; the top ten take around 0.99%. The sample was peripheral blood, taken 28 days after the second AZD1222 dose. These receptors were obtained from an adult who received the AZD1222 COVID-19 vaccine. The CDR3 runs from the conserved cysteine through the conserved F or W. Fields, in order: J gene, V gene, clone size, D gene, CDR3 DNA, CDR3 protein. D genes are given only for firm matches. Clone sizes are given selectively: once, few, many, or a class where the clone is expanded.

TRBJ2-2 TRBV13 - TRBD1 TGTGCCAGCAGCACGCTTTCCGGGACAGGGGGTTGGTCAACCGGGGAGCTGTTTTTT CASSTLSGTGGWSTGELFF
TRBJ1-6 TRBV29-1 - - TGCAGCGTTTCGCAGACCTATAATTCACCCCTCCACTTT CSVSQTYNSPLHF
TRBJ1-5 TRBV7-2 - TRBD1 TGTGCCAGCAGCTCCCAGACAGGGGTCCACCAGCCCCAGCATTTT CASSSQTGVHQPQHF
TRBJ2-2 TRBV19 - - TGTGCCAGCCAGGACGGGAACACCGGGGAGCTGTTTTTT CASQDGNTGELFF
TRBJ2-7 TRBV7-3 - TRBD2 TGTGCCAGCAGCTTACTAGCGGGATCCTACGAGCAGTACTTC CASSLLAGSYEQYF
TRBJ1-6 TRBV10-3 - - TGTGCCATCAGTGGTAATAAGAATTCACCCCTCCACTTT CAISGNKNSPLHF
TRBJ2-7 TRBV7-2 - TRBD2 TGTGCCAGCAGCTTAGAACTAGCGGGAAATTACGAGCAGTACTTC CASSLELAGNYEQYF
TRBJ2-2 TRBV12-3/TRBV12-4 once - TGTGCCAGCAGTTTTAGCTACGGGGAGCTGTTTTTT CASSFSYGELFF
TRBJ2-2 TRBV27 - - TGTGCCAGCAGTTTATATCGGGACCCGAACACCGGGGAGCTGTTTTTT CASSLYRDPNTGELFF
TRBJ1-1 TRBV9 - TRBD1 TGTGCCAGCAGCTTAGAGGGAGGTCTGGGGACAGGGGGCACTGAAGCTTTCTTT CASSLEGGLGTGGTEAFF
TRBJ1-2 TRBV28 - TRBD1 TGTGCCAGCAGTCGGGACAGGGTTGGTGGCTACACCTTC CASSRDRVGGYTF
TRBJ2-6 TRBV5-1 - - TGCGCCAGCAGCGTTACAGGGCCTGGGGCCAACGTCCTGACTTTC CASSVTGPGANVLTF
TRBJ2-1 TRBV5-1 - - TGCGCCAGCAGCTTGGAGGGGCTGGGACCCCTCTTC CASSLEGLGPLF
TRBJ2-5 TRBV7-3 - - TGTGCCAGCAGCTTAGAAGTATCGGAGACCCAGTACTTC CASSLEVSETQYF
TRBJ1-2 TRBV19 - - TGTGCCAGTAGCAGTAACTATGGCTACACCTTC CASSSNYGYTF